The TCR beta chain under discussion was sequenced for a study of blood T cell repertoires in COVID-19. In its sample, this clone was seen a few times. V was pared by 1 base and J by 2 bases, with 8 bases between. Germline lookup yields CDR1 LGHDT and CDR2 YNNKEL (reference sequence). The CDR3 has 14 amino acids. In the original workflow: For nucleated cells, counts were estimated from reference gene primer amplification. The table came from immunoSEQ multiplex PCR; TCRdb's copy has only in-frame clones and leaves some out. The V and J calls and clone size were taken over from that table, and D and trimming were inferred from the DNA. The sample records some 270,000 clones, around 81% being singletons.

The chain joins TRBV3-1 (or the pseudogene TRBV3-2) to TRBJ1-2; D unclear. Material: peripheral blood. This TCR came from a person aged 65-85 years with COVID-19, enrolled during active disease. The CDR3 nucleotides read TGTGCCAGCAGCCAAGGGGGAGGGAACTATGGCTACACCTTC. Protein product: CASSQGGGNYGYTF.